Sequencing of this T cell receptor (beta chain) was carried out in a study of shared clonotypes between healthy human individuals. Study observations and caveats: Clonotypes that were shared across a few donors made up roughly 5.2% of naive CD4 clonotypes. The study found lower generation probabilities in non-shared clonotypes than in those shared by all four donors. Generally, estimated richness proved larger in naive subsets than it did in memory subsets.

Germline V lookup: CDR1 MNHNS, CDR2 SASEGT. V was pared by 4 bases and J by 7 bases, with 10 bases of the junction left unmatched. The CDR3 extends over 15 amino acids. An approximately 200 ng quantity of DNA, tens of thousands of T cell genomes, went into the sorted-subset replicate PCRs. Assay: immunoSEQ multiplex PCR; the TCRdb copy retains only in-frame clones and omits some. This sample has over 2 million clones, with 85% to 95% found just once. As to this clone: The antigen is unknown.

The chain combines TRBV6-1 with TRBJ2-7; 10 nucleotides line up with TRBD2. The TCR comes from a young man in good health. Some clones in this sample may be carry-over from other donors' samples. The sample comprised naive CD4+ T cells from PBMCs. Subset of the sample: CD45RA+ positively selected. The DNA of the CDR3 is TGTGCCAGCAGTGCCGCTAGCGGGAGCTCGGGGGAGCAGTACTTC. It is translated as CASSAASGSSGEQYF.